This is a list of T cell receptor beta chains from one sample in a study of cytomegalovirus exposure and HLA in healthy donors. Repertoires were generated with immunoSEQ multiplex PCR, while TCRdb's copy carries only in-frame clones and drops some. Of about 110,000 clones in the sample, about 92% were seen once. Sequencing was done on a sample of PBMCs. The receptors stem from a woman aged 18-29 years in good health and CMV-seronegative. CDR3s include the opening cysteine and the closing phenylalanine or tryptophan. Fields, in order: V gene, clone size, CDR3 length, D gene, J gene, CDR3 DNA, CDR3 protein. A D gene is named only where the DNA matches it firmly. Only part of the rows carry a size: once, few, many, or a class if the clone is expanded.

V: TRBV6-1
size: .
length: 13
D: .
J: TRBJ1-5
DNA: TGTGCCAGCACAGGGGATAGCAATCAGCCCCAGCATTTT
CDR3: CASTGDSNQPQHF

V: TRBV6-4
size: few
length: 16
D: TRBD2
J: TRBJ2-3
DNA: TGTGCCAGCAGTGACTCGGCGCGGGAGAGCACAGATACGCAGTATTTT
CDR3: CASSDSARESTDTQYF

V: TRBV14
size: .
length: 15
D: .
J: TRBJ2-5
DNA: TGTGCCAGCAGCCAAGTACTGACTAGAGGGGAGACCCAGTACTTC
CDR3: CASSQVLTRGETQYF

V: TRBV6-1
size: .
length: 12
D: .
J: TRBJ2-7
DNA: TGTGCCAGCAGTGATAGCTCCTACGAGCAGTACTTC
CDR3: CASSDSSYEQYF

V: TRBV28
size: .
length: 15
D: .
J: TRBJ2-2
DNA: TGTGCCGGCTCCCAAGGGGGGGTGAACACCGGGGAGCTGTTTTTT
CDR3: CAGSQGGVNTGELFF

V: TRBV7-9
size: .
length: 13
D: .
J: TRBJ1-2
DNA: TGTGCCAGCAGCTTAGGAAATCCCTATAGCTACACCTTC
CDR3: CASSLGNPYSYTF

V: TRBV18
size: .
length: 15
D: TRBD1
J: TRBJ2-1
DNA: TGTGCCAGCTCACCACCGCGACAGGGTACCCATGAGCAGTTCTTC
CDR3: CASSPPRQGTHEQFF

V: TRBV9
size: .
length: 15
D: TRBD2
J: TRBJ2-7
DNA: TGTGCCAGCAGCGTAGCAGACGGGAGGGGATACGAGCAGTACTTC
CDR3: CASSVADGRGYEQYF

V: TRBV7-9
size: .
length: 16
D: TRBD1
J: TRBJ1-5
DNA: TGTGCCAGCAGCTTCTTCACAGGGGGTCAAAATCAGCCCCAGCATTTT
CDR3: CASSFFTGGQNQPQHF

V: TRBV9
size: .
length: 15
D: TRBD1
J: TRBJ1-4
DNA: TGTGCCAGCAGCGACAGGGGGCTGCGATGGGGAAAACTGTTTTTT
CDR3: CASSDRGLRWGKLFF

V: TRBV6-1
size: .
length: 12
D: .
J: TRBJ1-1
DNA: TGTGCCAGCAGCGGGTGGGGCGCTGCAGCTTTCTTT
CDR3: CASSGWGAAAFF

V: TRBV4-1
size: .
length: 14
D: .
J: TRBJ2-7
DNA: TGCGCCAGCAGCCCGCGACTAGTTTCCTACGAGCAGTACTTC
CDR3: CASSPRLVSYEQYF